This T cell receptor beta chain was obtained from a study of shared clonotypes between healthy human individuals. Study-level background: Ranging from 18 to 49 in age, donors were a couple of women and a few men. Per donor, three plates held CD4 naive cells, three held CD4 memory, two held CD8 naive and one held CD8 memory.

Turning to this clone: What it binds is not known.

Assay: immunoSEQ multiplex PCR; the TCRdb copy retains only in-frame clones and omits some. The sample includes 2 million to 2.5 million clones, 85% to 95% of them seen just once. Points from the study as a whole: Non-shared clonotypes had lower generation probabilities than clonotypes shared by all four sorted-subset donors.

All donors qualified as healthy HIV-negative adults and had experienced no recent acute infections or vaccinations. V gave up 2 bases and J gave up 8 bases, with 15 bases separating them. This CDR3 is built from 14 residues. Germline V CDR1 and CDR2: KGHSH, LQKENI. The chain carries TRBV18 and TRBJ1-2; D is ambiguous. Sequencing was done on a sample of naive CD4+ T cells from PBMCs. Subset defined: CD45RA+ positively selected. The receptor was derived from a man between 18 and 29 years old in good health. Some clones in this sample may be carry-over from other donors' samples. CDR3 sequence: CASSPSGDNGGYTF. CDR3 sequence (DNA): TGTGCCAGCTCACCAAGTGGCGACAATGGAGGCTACACCTTC.